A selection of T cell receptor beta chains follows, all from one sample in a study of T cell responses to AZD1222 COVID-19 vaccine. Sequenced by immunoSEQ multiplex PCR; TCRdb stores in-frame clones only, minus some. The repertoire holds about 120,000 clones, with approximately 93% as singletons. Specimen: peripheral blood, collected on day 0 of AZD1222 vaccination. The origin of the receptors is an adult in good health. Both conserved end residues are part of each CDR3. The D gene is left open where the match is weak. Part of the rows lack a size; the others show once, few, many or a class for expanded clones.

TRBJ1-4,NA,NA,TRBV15,CATSRQGGTNEKLFF,TGTGCCACCAGCAGACAAGGGGGAACTAATGAAAAACTGTTTTTT
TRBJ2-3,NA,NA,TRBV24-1,CATSDRRIGTDTQYF,TGTGCCACCAGTGATCGGCGGATAGGCACAGATACGCAGTATTTT
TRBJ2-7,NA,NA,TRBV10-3,CAISESVGIYEQYF,TGTGCCATCAGTGAGTCCGTAGGGATCTACGAGCAGTACTTC
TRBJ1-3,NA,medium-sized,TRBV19,CASSIMVSSGNTIYF,TGTGCCAGTAGTATAATGGTGAGCTCTGGAAACACCATATATTTT
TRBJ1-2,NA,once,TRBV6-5,CASPPGGAGGYTF,TGTGCCAGCCCACCGGGGGGGGCTGGCGGCTACACCTTC
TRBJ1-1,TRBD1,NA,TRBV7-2,CASRPRQGFPEAFF,TGTGCCAGCAGACCACGACAGGGGTTCCCTGAAGCTTTCTTT
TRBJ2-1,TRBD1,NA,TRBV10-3,CAISPGQGASEQFF,TGTGCCATCAGTCCTGGACAGGGGGCAAGTGAGCAGTTCTTC
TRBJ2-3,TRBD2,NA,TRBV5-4,CASTPGLETDTQYF,TGTGCCAGCACCCCGGGACTAGAGACAGATACGCAGTATTTT
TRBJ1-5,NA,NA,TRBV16,CASSRGNQPQHF,TGTGCCAGCAGCCGAGGGAATCAGCCCCAGCATTTT
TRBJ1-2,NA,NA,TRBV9,CASSPPDRYGYTF,TGTGCCAGCAGCCCCCCAGATCGCTATGGCTACACCTTC
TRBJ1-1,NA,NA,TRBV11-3,CASSLGRGNTEAFF,TGTGCCAGCAGCTTAGGGAGGGGGAACACTGAAGCTTTCTTT